These T cell receptor beta chains were read from a single sample in a study of human T cells and chemical hapten exposure. One entry per CDR3 protein results from TCRdb running MiXCR on the RACE reads. The sample yields about 270,000 distinct CDR3 sequences, approximately 7.5% seen once. The sample consisted of whole blood, taken in connection with sensitization to the hapten diphenylcyclopropenone (DPC). The receptors stem from a man aged 18 to 30 with alopecia areata. Some clones in this sample may be carry-over from other donors' samples. CDR3s include the opening cysteine and the closing phenylalanine or tryptophan. Each record gives: CDR3 protein, CDR3 DNA, J gene, D gene, V gene, clone size. D genes are given only for firm matches. Clone size is given for some rows only: seen once, a few or many times, or a class if the clone is expanded.

CDR3aa: CASSFFGNGYTF
CDR3nt: TGTGCCAGCAGTTTTTTCGGAAATGGCTACACCTTC
j_gene: TRBJ1-2
d_gene: NA
v_gene: TRBV12-3/TRBV12-4
abundance: few

CDR3aa: CASSLSLVLGYTF
CDR3nt: TGTGCCAGCAGTTTGTCACTGGTTCTCGGCTACACCTTC
j_gene: TRBJ1-2
d_gene: NA
v_gene: TRBV28
abundance: few

CDR3aa: CASSQQARNSPLHF
CDR3nt: TGTGCCAGCAGCCAACAGGCTCGTAATTCACCCCTCCACTTT
j_gene: TRBJ1-6
d_gene: NA
v_gene: TRBV12-3/TRBV12-4
abundance: many

CDR3aa: CASRSTSRVNSPLHF
CDR3nt: TGTGCCAGCCGCTCGACAAGTAGGGTTAATTCACCCCTCCACTTT
j_gene: TRBJ1-6
d_gene: NA
v_gene: TRBV7-2
abundance: few

CDR3aa: CASRQGQGISNEQFF
CDR3nt: TGTGCCAGCAGACAAGGACAGGGGATTTCCAATGAGCAGTTCTTC
j_gene: TRBJ2-1
d_gene: TRBD1
v_gene: TRBV7-9
abundance: NA

CDR3aa: CASSPLGRAGTGELFF
CDR3nt: TGCGCCAGCAGCCCCCTTGGACGGGCAGGCACCGGGGAGCTGTTTTTT
j_gene: TRBJ2-2
d_gene: NA
v_gene: TRBV5-1
abundance: NA

CDR3aa: CASSQDGGGTEAFF
CDR3nt: TGTGCCAGCAGCCAAGATGGGGGGGGCACTGAAGCTTTCTTT
j_gene: TRBJ1-1
d_gene: NA
v_gene: TRBV4-2
abundance: NA

CDR3aa: CASSLSRGFPDTQYF
CDR3nt: TGTGCCAGCAGTTTATCGCGGGGGTTCCCAGATACGCAGTATTTT
j_gene: TRBJ2-3
d_gene: TRBD2
v_gene: TRBV27
abundance: many

CDR3aa: CATRARSTAGVSGANVLTF
CDR3nt: TGCGCCACCAGGGCACGATCGACAGCCGGCGTCTCTGGGGCCAACGTCCTGACTTTC
j_gene: TRBJ2-6
d_gene: NA
v_gene: TRBV5-1
abundance: NA

CDR3aa: CASSYGGMNTEAFF
CDR3nt: TGTGCCAGCAGTTACGGAGGGATGAACACTGAAGCTTTCTTT
j_gene: TRBJ1-1
d_gene: NA
v_gene: TRBV6-2/TRBV6-3
abundance: few

CDR3aa: CASSYGSGGSGELFF
CDR3nt: TGTGCCAGCAGTTACGGTAGCGGGGGTTCGGGGGAGCTGTTTTTT
j_gene: TRBJ2-2
d_gene: TRBD2
v_gene: TRBV6-5
abundance: many

CDR3aa: CASSLGSAAGQGRTQYF
CDR3nt: TGTGCCAGCAGCTTAGGATCGGCCGCGGGACAGGGGCGGACCCAGTACTTC
j_gene: TRBJ2-5
d_gene: TRBD1
v_gene: TRBV11-2
abundance: many

CDR3aa: CASSGDPRGGTEAFF
CDR3nt: TGTGCCAGCAGTGGCGACCCCCGGGGCGGCACTGAAGCTTTCTTT
j_gene: TRBJ1-1
d_gene: NA
v_gene: TRBV6-6
abundance: NA

CDR3aa: CASSLSYSGELFF
CDR3nt: TGTGCCAGCAGCTTAAGTTACTCCGGGGAGCTGTTTTTT
j_gene: TRBJ2-2
d_gene: NA
v_gene: TRBV11-1
abundance: few

CDR3aa: CSALIDSNQPQHF
CDR3nt: TGCAGTGCTCTTATAGATAGCAATCAGCCCCAGCATTTT
j_gene: TRBJ1-5
d_gene: NA
v_gene: TRBV20-1
abundance: many

CDR3aa: CASGFTPNTEAFF
CDR3nt: TGTGCTAGTGGTTTCACGCCGAACACTGAAGCTTTCTTT
j_gene: TRBJ1-1
d_gene: NA
v_gene: TRBV12-5
abundance: few

CDR3aa: CASSARGLGNSPLHF
CDR3nt: TGTGCCAGCAGTGCCAGGGGGCTTGGTAATTCACCCCTCCACTTT
j_gene: TRBJ1-6
d_gene: TRBD1
v_gene: TRBV25-1
abundance: NA

CDR3aa: CAISRQELAKNIQYF
CDR3nt: TGTGCCATCAGTAGACAGGAGCTAGCCAAAAACATTCAGTACTTC
j_gene: TRBJ2-4
d_gene: NA
v_gene: TRBV10-3
abundance: NA